Below are 28 T cell receptor beta chains sequenced from a single sample in a study of Ad26.COV2.S vaccination and SARS-CoV-2 variants. Data came from immunoSEQ multiplex PCR; TCRdb stores just in-frame clones and leaves some out. The sample lists about 460,000 clones, 89% occurring once. Treatment defined: over 15 received Ad26.COV2.S at low or high dose, single or two shots; 5 received placebo; per-sample allocation not given. Samples came from day 63 after the first vaccine or placebo injection. The starting material was peripheral blood, obtained in a trial of Ad26.COV2.S vaccine versus placebo. Receptor source: a person between 18 and 65 years old who received the Ad26.COV2.S COVID-19 vaccine or a placebo.

The J gene is TRBJ1-2, the V gene TRBV6-5, with D perhaps TRBD1 (5 bases). This CDR3 is built from 13 residues. Trimming shortened V by 10 bases and J by 3 bases, and 15 bases separated the two germline ends. Looked up from germline, CDR1 is MNHEY and CDR2 is SVGAGI. The CDR3: CANRPRRDYGYTF. The CDR3 DNA reads as TGTGCCAACAGGCCGAGGCGGGACTATGGCTACACCTTC.

This chain connects TRBV2 to TRBJ2-2; D may be TRBD1 or TRBD2 (5 bases each). V was shortened by 6 bases and J by 2 bases, with 10 bases between the two germline ends. CDR3 length equals 14 residues. CDR1 SNHLY and CDR2 FYNNEI come from the germline V gene. The CDR3 here is CASSRDHNTGELFF. The DNA for the CDR3 is TGTGCCAGCAGCCGGGACCACAACACCGGGGAGCTGTTTTTT. Looking up the rest from reference TRBV2 and TRBJ2-2 gives the full variable domain: EPEVTQTPSHQVTQMGQEVILRCVPISNHLYFYWYRQILGQKVEFLVSFYNNEISEKSEIFDDQFSVERPDGSNFTLKIRSTKLEDSAMYFCASSRDHNTGELFFGEGSRLTVL.

V gene TRBV3-1 (or the pseudogene TRBV3-2) combines with J gene TRBJ1-2, with a tentative D call TRBD1 (5 bases). In germline, CDR1 is LGHDT, CDR2 YNNKEL (reference sequence). The V and J ends lost 1 base and 2 bases respectively, with 14 bases between them. This CDR3 has 16 amino acids. Here the CDR3 DNA reads TGTGCCAGCAGCCAAGTCGGGAGGGGATCAAACTATGGCTACACCTTC. Encoded protein: CASSQVGRGSNYGYTF.

This clone was picked up a small number of times. V gene TRBV4-1 combines with J gene TRBJ1-1, with TRBD1 matching 8 bases. Germline V CDR1 and CDR2: MGHRA, YSYEKL. This CDR3 region has 14 residues. V lost 6 bases to trimming and J lost 1 base; unmatched junction nucleotides: 4. CDR3 loop: CASRTDRGNTEAFF. The DNA for the CDR3 is TGCGCCAGCAGGACTGACAGGGGGAACACTGAAGCTTTCTTT.

The chain carries TRBV18 and TRBJ2-2; D possibly corresponds to TRBD1 (6 bases). The CDR3 totals 13 residues. V shed 3 bases and J shed 5 bases, with 7 bases lying between them. The germline V gene encodes CDR1 KGHSH and CDR2 LQKENI. The DNA of the CDR3 is TGTGCCAGCTCACCTACAGGGACCGGGGAGCTGTTTTTT. This encodes CASSPTGTGELFF.

This sequence joins TRBV2 and TRBJ2-4, with D perhaps matching TRBD2 (6 bases). Per the germline V gene, CDR1 is SNHLY and CDR2 is FYNNEI. V shed 6 bases and J shed 1 base, with 10 bases lying between them. The length of the CDR3 is 14 residues. The CDR3 DNA is TGTGCCAGCAGGCGGGGTCCGGCCAAAAACATTCAGTACTTC. Translated: CASRRGPAKNIQYF.

The chain is built from TRBV29-1 and TRBJ1-1; possibly TRBD1 for D (6 bases). Trimming left V 1 base short and J 5 bases short, with 11 bases between. This CDR3 contains 13 residues. Germline V lookup: CDR1 SQVTM, CDR2 ANQGSEA. For the CDR3, the DNA is TGCAGCGTTGAAGTAGGACAGCTTACTGAAGCTTTCTTT. This sequence encodes CSVEVGQLTEAFF. The variable domain in full, completed from reference TRBV29-1 and TRBJ1-1, reads SAVISQKPSRDICQRGTSLTIQCQVDSQVTMMFWYRQQPGQSLTLIATANQGSEATYESGFVIDKFPISRPNLTFSTLTVSNMSPEDSSIYLCSVEVGQLTEAFFGQGTRLTVV.

The genes are TRBV7-2 and TRBJ1-1; no reliable D call. The CDR3 extends over 13 amino acids. V was cut by 11 bases and J by 3 bases, with 16 bases left in between. CDR1 and CDR2 from the germline V gene are SGHTA and FQGNSA. CDR3 DNA: TGTGCCCCCCAGAGGTGGAGGGACACTGAAGCTTTCTTT. Translation gives CAPQRWRDTEAFF. Full variable domain (missing parts from reference TRBV7-2 and TRBJ1-1): GAGVSQSPSNKVTEKGKDVELRCDPISGHTALYWYRQSLGQGLEFLIYFQGNSAPDKSGLPSDRFSAERTGGSVSTLTIQRTQQEDSAVYLCAPQRWRDTEAFFGQGTRLTVV.

V gene TRBV28 combines with J gene TRBJ2-7; D ambiguous. The CDR3 is 11 amino acids. The germline V and J ends were trimmed by 6 bases and 3 bases, with 6 bases remaining between them. Germline V gives CDR1 MDHEN, CDR2 SYDVKM. The CDR3 sequence is CASRDVYEQYF. CDR3 DNA: TGTGCCAGCAGGGATGTCTACGAGCAGTACTTC.

The CDR3 region has the DNA TGTGCCAGCAGCTTAAGTAGCGTAAATGAGCAGTTCTTC. Protein product: CASSLSSVNEQFF. The chain has TRBV7-2 and TRBJ2-1, with D perhaps matching TRBD2 (5 bases). Germline lookup yields CDR1 SGHTA and CDR2 FQGNSA. This CDR3 spans 13 amino acids. Trimming left V 2 bases short and J 7 bases short, with 9 bases between.

The chain recombines TRBV25-1 with TRBJ1-4; D possibly corresponds to TRBD1 (6 bases). Trimming stripped 1 base from V and 8 bases from J, with 17 bases between. From germline, CDR1 is MGHDK and CDR2 SYGVNS. The CDR3 is 16 amino acids. This CDR3 reads CASSEFRGGAREKLFF. As DNA, the CDR3 is TGTGCCAGCAGTGAATTTCGGGGGGGCGCACGGGAAAAACTGTTTTTT.

The rearrangement uses TRBV4-3 and TRBJ2-1; unclear D gene. V lost 1 base and J lost 6, with 10 bases in between. The germline gives CDR1 LGHNA, CDR2 YSLEER. The CDR3 is 14 amino acids. CDR3 sequence (DNA): TGCGCCAGCAGCCAAGCTTGGGGTATCAATGAGCAGTTCTTC. Its protein is CASSQAWGINEQFF.

This clone was seen only once. The chain employs TRBV5-1 and TRBJ2-5; D ambiguous. Looked up from germline, CDR1 is SGHRS and CDR2 is YFSETQ. The CDR3 runs to 11 residues. V lost 6 bases to trimming and J lost 1 base, with 4 bases between them. This chain's CDR3 is CASTLQETQYF. The CDR3, as DNA: TGCGCCAGCACGCTCCAAGAGACCCAGTACTTC.

This sequence joins TRBV10-2 and TRBJ2-7; D ambiguous. In germline, CDR1 is WSHSY, CDR2 SAAADI. CDR3 length: 13 residues. V lost 5 bases, J lost 0 bases, and 8 bases lay in between. The DNA for the CDR3 is TGCGCCAGCAGTACAGCGAGCTCCTACGAGCAGTACTTC. Translation gives CASSTASSYEQYF.

V usage is TRBV7-9 and J usage is TRBJ2-5; 7 bases line up with TRBD1. Trimming at V came to 2 bases and at J to 2 bases, leaving 5 bases not matched to a gene. The germline V gene encodes CDR1 SEHNR and CDR2 FQNEAQ (reference sequence). This CDR3 is built from 15 residues. Here the CDR3 DNA reads TGTGCCAGCAGCTTACAACAGGGGCCTCAAGAGACCCAGTACTTC. Amino acid sequence: CASSLQQGPQETQYF.

The chain combines TRBV4-3 with TRBJ2-5, with 7 bases matching TRBD1. From germline, CDR1 is LGHNA and CDR2 YSLEER. V gave up 4 bases and J gave up 3 bases; unmatched junction bases: 5. The length of the CDR3 is 14 residues. CDR3 DNA: TGCGCCAGCAGCCTCGGGACAGCAAAAGAGACCCAGTACTTC. Encoded protein: CASSLGTAKETQYF.

As concerns this clone: The sample has other DNA sequences that encode this CDR3 too. This chain joins TRBV7-3 and TRBJ2-1, with TRBD2 identical over 9 bases. V trimming: 2 bases; J trimming: 7 bases; junction bases outside the gene matches: 3. The germline gives CDR1 SGHTA, CDR2 FQGTGA. CDR3 length: 14 amino acids. The DNA for the CDR3 is TGTGCCAGCAGCTTAGCGGGAGGGCCTAATGAGCAGTTCTTC. Translated: CASSLAGGPNEQFF.

The chain carries TRBV5-1 and TRBJ1-1, with D uncertain. Germline assignment: CDR1 SGHRS and CDR2 YFSETQ. The CDR3 has 18 amino acids. The germline V and J ends were trimmed by 0 bases and 7 bases, with 25 bases remaining between them. The CDR3 DNA follows: TGCGCCAGCAGCTTGGTCCCCGCCAGTAGGTCGGCTATCAATGAAGCTTTCTTT. This translates into CASSLVPASRSAINEAFF.

This clone was detected once. This rearrangement joins TRBV6-5 to TRBJ1-1, with D maybe TRBD1 (6 bases). CDR1 is MNHEY and CDR2 is SVGAGI in the germline V gene. The CDR3 is made up of 14 amino acids. V was cut by 4 bases and J by 0 bases, with 9 bases left in between. The CDR3 region is CASSSGALNTEAFF. The CDR3 DNA reads TGTGCCAGCAGTTCAGGGGCACTGAACACTGAAGCTTTCTTT.

The chain recombines TRBV27 with TRBJ2-7, with D possibly being TRBD2 (7 bases). The CDR3 consists of 17 residues. V gave up 3 bases and J gave up 2 bases, with 20 bases separating them. Germline loops: CDR1 MNHEY, CDR2 SMNVEV (reference sequence). CDR3 residues: CASSLGGGRSYTYEQYF. DNA for the CDR3: TGTGCCAGCAGTTTGGGAGGGGGGAGGTCTTATACCTACGAGCAGTACTTC.

V and J are TRBV6-1 and TRBJ2-7, with 8 bases identical to TRBD1. J gave up 5 bases and V 3 bases, and 9 bases lay outside the gene matches. This CDR3 comprises 15 residues. CDR1 and CDR2 from the germline V gene are MNHNS and SASEGT. The CDR3, as DNA: TGTGCCAGCAGTGAGTGGGACAGGTCGTGGGACGAGCAGTACTTC. Protein product: CASSEWDRSWDEQYF.

Notes on this clone: Within the sample, other DNA sequences also encode this same CDR3. This chain joins TRBV5-1 and TRBJ1-2, with a weak D call TRBD1 (5 bases). CDR3 length: 13 amino acids. Germline CDR1 and CDR2: SGHRS and YFSETQ. The ends were cut back, 3 bases at V and 3 bases at J, with 9 bases in the middle. The CDR3 DNA sequence: TGCGCCAGCAGCTCCGACAGCTACTATGGCTACACCTTC. Translation gives CASSSDSYYGYTF.

This clone was seen only once. The sample carries other DNA sequences with the same CDR3. The genes are TRBV7-6 and TRBJ2-7; D remains unclear. CDR1 and CDR2 from the germline V gene are SGHVS and FNYEAQ. The CDR3 has 12 residues. Between the trimmed V and J ends, which lost 5 bases and 3 bases, there was a span of 8 bases. CDR3 nucleotides: TGTGCCAGCAGCCCGGGCGGCTACGAGCAGTACTTC. It yields the protein CASSPGGYEQYF.

The gene calls are TRBV5-1 and TRBJ2-5, with D maybe TRBD1 (5 bases). Germline CDR1 reads SGHRS; CDR2 reads YFSETQ. The CDR3 spans 17 residues. V shed 0 bases and J shed 1 base, with 16 bases lying between them. CDR3: CASSLADWGRIQETQYF. Here the CDR3 DNA reads TGCGCCAGCAGCTTGGCCGATTGGGGCAGAATCCAAGAGACCCAGTACTTC.

The chain employs TRBV5-1 and TRBJ1-4, with D tentatively TRBD1 (5 bases). Germline loops: CDR1 SGHRS, CDR2 YFSETQ. CDR3 length: 14 residues. V lost 4 bases to trimming and J lost 0 bases, with 7 bases between them. Written as DNA, the CDR3 is TGCGCCAGCAGCCCGACAGCAACTAATGAAAAACTGTTTTTT. Amino acids: CASSPTATNEKLFF.

Only a few counts were recorded for this clone. The rearrangement joins TRBV27 to TRBJ1-2; no clear D gene. There are 13 residues in the CDR3. Trimming removed 3 bases at V and 1 base at J, with 6 bases between. CDR1 and CDR2 (germline): MNHEY, SMNVEV (reference sequence). The DNA for the CDR3 is TGTGCCAGCAGTTTTGGCAGTAACTATGGCTACACCTTC. Translated, it gives CASSFGSNYGYTF.

This clone appeared once. The chain employs TRBV11-2 and TRBJ2-1; D is tentatively TRBD1 or TRBD2 (5 bases each). From germline, CDR1 is SGHAT and CDR2 FQNNGV. This CDR3 contains 16 residues. The V end lost 0 bases, the J end lost 0 bases, and 9 bases lay between the germline ends. CDR3 nucleotide sequence: TGTGCCAGCAGCTTAGAAGGGGAGAGCTCCTACAATGAGCAGTTCTTC. It encodes CASSLEGESSYNEQFF.

The genes are TRBV3-1 (or the pseudogene TRBV3-2) and TRBJ2-3; TRBD1 agrees at 8 bases. The CDR3 contains 14 residues. Losses at the gene ends were 6 bases for V and 3 bases for J; bases not matched to a gene: 5. Germline CDR1 reads LGHDT; CDR2 reads YNNKEL (reference sequence). This CDR3 is CASRRQGRTDTQYF. CDR3 DNA sequence: TGTGCCAGCAGACGACAGGGGCGGACAGATACGCAGTATTTT.